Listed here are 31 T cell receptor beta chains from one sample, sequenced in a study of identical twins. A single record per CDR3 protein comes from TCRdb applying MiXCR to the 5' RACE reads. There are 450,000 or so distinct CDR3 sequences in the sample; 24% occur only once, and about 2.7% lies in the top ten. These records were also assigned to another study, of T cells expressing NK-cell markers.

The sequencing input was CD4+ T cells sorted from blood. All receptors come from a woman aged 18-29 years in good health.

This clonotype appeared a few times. The CDR3: CASSLEVGQGYTF. As DNA, the CDR3 is TGCGCCAGCAGCTTGGAAGTGGGGCAAGGCTACACCTTC. V usage is TRBV5-1 and J usage is TRBJ1-2; possibly TRBD1 for D (5 bases). Trimming took off 0 bases at V and 8 bases at J, with 11 bases between the two ends. Germline V lookup: CDR1 SGHRS, CDR2 YFSETQ. The CDR3 extends over 13 amino acids.

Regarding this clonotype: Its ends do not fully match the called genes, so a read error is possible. CDR3 residues: CASSSAGGRNIKYF. In DNA form, the CDR3 reads TGCGCCAGCAGTTCAGCGGGGGGGAGAAACATTAAGTACTTC. The chain carries TRBV5-1 and TRBJ2-4; TRBD2 matches 10 bases. In germline, CDR1 is SGHRS, CDR2 YFSETQ. The CDR3 is 14 amino acids.

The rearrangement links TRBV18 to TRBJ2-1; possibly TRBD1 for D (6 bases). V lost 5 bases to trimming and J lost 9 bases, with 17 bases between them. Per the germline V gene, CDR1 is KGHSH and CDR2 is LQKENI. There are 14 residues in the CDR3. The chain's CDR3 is CASSTGIKFPEQFF. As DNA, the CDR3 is TGTGCCAGCTCAACAGGGATAAAGTTCCCTGAGCAGTTCTTC.

CDR3 loop: CASSFLSNYGYTF. The CDR3 DNA reads TGTGCCAGCAGTTTTTTGAGCAACTATGGCTACACCTTC. This rearrangement joins TRBV12-3 or TRBV12-4 to TRBJ1-2; D is ambiguous. Trimming shortened V by 3 bases and J by 2 bases, and 7 bases separated the two germline ends. The CDR3 consists of 13 residues.

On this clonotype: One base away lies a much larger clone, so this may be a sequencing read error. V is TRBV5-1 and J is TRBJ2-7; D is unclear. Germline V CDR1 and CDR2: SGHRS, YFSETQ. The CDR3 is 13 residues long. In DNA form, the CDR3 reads TGCGCCAGCAGCTTCACAACTTCCTCCGAGCAGTACTTC. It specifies CASSFTTSSEQYF.

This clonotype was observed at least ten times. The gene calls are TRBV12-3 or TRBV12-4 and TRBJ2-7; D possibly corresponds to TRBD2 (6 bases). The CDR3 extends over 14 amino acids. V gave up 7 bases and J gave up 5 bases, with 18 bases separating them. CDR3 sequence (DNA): TGTGCCAGCACCACCGAGGACGGGAGTCACGAGCAGTACTTC. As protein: CASTTEDGSHEQYF.

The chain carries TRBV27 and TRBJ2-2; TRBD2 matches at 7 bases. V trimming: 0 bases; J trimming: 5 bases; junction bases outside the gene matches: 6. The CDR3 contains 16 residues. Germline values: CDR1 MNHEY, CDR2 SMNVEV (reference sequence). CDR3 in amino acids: CASSLSGRTATGELFF. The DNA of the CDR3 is TGTGCCAGCAGTTTATCCGGGAGGACCGCTACCGGGGAGCTGTTTTTT.

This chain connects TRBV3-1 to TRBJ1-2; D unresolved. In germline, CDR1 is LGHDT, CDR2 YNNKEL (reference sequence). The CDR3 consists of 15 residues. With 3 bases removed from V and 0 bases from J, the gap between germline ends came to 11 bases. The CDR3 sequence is CASSQNQATNYGYTF. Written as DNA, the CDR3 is TGTGCCAGCAGCCAGAACCAGGCTACTAACTATGGCTACACCTTC. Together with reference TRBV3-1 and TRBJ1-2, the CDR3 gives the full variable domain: DTAVSQTPKYLVTQMGNDKSIKCEQNLGHDTMYWYKQDSKKFLKIMFSYNNKELIINETVPNRFSPKSPDKAHLNLHINSLELGDSAVYFCASSQNQATNYGYTFGSGTRLTVV.

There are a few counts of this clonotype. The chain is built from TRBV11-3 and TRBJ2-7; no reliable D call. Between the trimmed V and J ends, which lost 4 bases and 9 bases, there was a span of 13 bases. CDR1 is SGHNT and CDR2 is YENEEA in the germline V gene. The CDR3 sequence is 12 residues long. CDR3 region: CASSSDPVRQYF. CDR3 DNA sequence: TGTGCCAGCAGCTCAGATCCCGTCAGGCAGTACTTC. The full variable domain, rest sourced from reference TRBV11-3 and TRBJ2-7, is EAGVVQSPRYKIIEKKQPVAFWCNPISGHNTLYWYLQNLGQGPELLIRYENEEAVDDSQLPKDRFSAERLKGVDSTLKIQPAELGDSAVYLCASSSDPVRQYFGPGTRLTVT.

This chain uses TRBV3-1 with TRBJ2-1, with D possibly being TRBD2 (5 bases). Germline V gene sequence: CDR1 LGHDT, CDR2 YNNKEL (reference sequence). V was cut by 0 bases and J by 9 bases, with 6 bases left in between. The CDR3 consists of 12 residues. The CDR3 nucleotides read TGTGCCAGCAGCCAAGATGAGGGTGAGCAGTTCTTC. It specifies CASSQDEGEQFF.

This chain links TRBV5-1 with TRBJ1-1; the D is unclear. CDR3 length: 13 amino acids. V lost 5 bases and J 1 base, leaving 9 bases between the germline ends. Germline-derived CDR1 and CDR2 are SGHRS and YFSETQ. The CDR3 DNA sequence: TGCGCCAGCAGTGGTGCGGCGAACACTGAAGCTTTCTTT. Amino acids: CASSGAANTEAFF.

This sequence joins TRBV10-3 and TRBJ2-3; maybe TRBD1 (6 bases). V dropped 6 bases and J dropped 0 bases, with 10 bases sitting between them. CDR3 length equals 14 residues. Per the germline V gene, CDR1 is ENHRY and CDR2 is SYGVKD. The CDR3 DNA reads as TGTGCCATCAGAAGGGGGTCTAGCACAGATACGCAGTATTTT. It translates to CAIRRGSSTDTQYF.

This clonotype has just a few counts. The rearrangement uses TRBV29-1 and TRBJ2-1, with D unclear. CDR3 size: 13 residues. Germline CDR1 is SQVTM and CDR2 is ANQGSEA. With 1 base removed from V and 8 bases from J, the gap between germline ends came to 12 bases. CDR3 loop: CSVEGHLADEQFF. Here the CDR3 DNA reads TGCAGCGTTGAAGGACATCTTGCCGATGAGCAGTTCTTC.

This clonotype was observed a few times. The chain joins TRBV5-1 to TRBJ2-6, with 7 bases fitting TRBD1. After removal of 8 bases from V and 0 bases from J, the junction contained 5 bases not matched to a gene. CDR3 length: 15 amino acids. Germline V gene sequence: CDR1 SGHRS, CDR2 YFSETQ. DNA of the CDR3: TGCGCCAGGGAGGACAGGAGCTCTGGGGCCAACGTCCTGACTTTC. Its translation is CAREDRSSGANVLTF. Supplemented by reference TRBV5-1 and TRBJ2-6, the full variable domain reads KAGVTQTPRYLIKTRGQQVTLSCSPISGHRSVSWYQQTPGQGLQFLFEYFSETQRNKGNFPGRFSGRQFSNSRSEMNVSTLELGDSALYLCAREDRSSGANVLTFGAGSRLTVL.

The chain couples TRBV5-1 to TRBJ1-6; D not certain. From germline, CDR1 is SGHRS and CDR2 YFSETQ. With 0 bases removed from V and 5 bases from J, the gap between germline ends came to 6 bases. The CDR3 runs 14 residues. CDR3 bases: TGCGCCAGCAGCTTGGAACAGAATAATTCACCCCTCCACTTT. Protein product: CASSLEQNNSPLHF. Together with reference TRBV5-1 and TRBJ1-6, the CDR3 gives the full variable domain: KAGVTQTPRYLIKTRGQQVTLSCSPISGHRSVSWYQQTPGQGLQFLFEYFSETQRNKGNFPGRFSGRQFSNSRSEMNVSTLELGDSALYLCASSLEQNNSPLHFGNGTRLTVT.

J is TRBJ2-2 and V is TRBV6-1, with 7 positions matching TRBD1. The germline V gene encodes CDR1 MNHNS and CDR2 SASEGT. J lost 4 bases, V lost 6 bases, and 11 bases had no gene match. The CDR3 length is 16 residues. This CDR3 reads CASSTRTGAGTGELFF. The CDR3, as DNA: TGTGCCAGCAGCACCCGAACAGGGGCGGGCACCGGGGAGCTGTTTTTT.

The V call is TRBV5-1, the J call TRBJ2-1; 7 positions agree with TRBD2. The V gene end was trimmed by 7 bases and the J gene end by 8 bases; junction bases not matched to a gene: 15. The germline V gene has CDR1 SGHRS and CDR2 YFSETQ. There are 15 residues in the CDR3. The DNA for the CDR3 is TGCGCCAGCTCTAGCGGCCAGACGGGCTCCGATGAGCAGTTCTTC. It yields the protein CASSSGQTGSDEQFF.

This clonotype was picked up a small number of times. The CDR3 here is CSARTPRLRVGIEQFF. The CDR3 DNA sequence: TGCAGTGCTAGGACCCCTCGGTTGCGGGTGGGAATCGAGCAGTTCTTC. J is TRBJ2-1 and V is TRBV20-1; D may be TRBD2 (5 bases). The CDR3 is 16 amino acids. Germline CDR1 is DFQATT and CDR2 is SNEGSKA (reference sequence). The germline V and J ends were trimmed by 3 bases and 10 bases, with 25 bases remaining between them.

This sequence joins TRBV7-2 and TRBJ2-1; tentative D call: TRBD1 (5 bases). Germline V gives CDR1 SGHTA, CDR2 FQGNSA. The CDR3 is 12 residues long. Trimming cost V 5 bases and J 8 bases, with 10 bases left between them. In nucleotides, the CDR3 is TGTGCCAGCAGCCTTACAGGCTATGAGCAGTTCTTC. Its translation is CASSLTGYEQFF.

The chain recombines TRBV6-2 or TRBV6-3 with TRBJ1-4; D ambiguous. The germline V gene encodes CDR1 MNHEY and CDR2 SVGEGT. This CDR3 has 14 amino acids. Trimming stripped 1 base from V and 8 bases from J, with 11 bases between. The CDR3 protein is CASSYFGNREKLFF. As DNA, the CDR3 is TGTGCCAGCAGTTACTTCGGGAACCGAGAAAAACTGTTTTTT.

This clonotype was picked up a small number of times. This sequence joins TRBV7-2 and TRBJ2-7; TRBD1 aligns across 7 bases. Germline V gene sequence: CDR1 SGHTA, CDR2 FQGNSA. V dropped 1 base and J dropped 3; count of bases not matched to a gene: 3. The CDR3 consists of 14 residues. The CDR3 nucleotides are TGTGCCAGCAGCTTAGTTACAGGGGTCTACGAGCAGTACTTC. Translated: CASSLVTGVYEQYF.

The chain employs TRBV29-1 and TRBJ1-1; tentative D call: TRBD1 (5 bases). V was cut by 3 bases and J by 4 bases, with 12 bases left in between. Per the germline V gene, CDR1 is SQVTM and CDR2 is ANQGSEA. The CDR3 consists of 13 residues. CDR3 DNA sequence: TGCAGCGTTGATAAGGGCGGGGGCACTGAAGCTTTCTTT. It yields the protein CSVDKGGGTEAFF.

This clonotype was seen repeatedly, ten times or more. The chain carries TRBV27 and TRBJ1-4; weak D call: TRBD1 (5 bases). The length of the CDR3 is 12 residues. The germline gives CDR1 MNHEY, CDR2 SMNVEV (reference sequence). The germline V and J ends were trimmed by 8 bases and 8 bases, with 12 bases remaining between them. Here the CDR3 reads CASAERGEKLFF. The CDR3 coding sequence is TGTGCCAGCGCTGAAAGGGGCGAAAAACTGTTTTTT.

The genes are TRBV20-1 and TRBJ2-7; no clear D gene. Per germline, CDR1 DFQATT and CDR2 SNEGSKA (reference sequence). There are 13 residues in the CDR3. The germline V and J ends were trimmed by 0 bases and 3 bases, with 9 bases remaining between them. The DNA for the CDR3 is TGCAGTGCTAGAGATAGTACGAGCTACGAGCAGTACTTC. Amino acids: CSARDSTSYEQYF.

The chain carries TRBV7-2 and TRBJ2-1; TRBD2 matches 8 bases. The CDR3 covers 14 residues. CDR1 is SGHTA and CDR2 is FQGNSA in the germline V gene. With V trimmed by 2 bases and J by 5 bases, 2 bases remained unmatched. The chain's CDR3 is CASSLFSGDNEQFF. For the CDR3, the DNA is TGTGCCAGCAGCTTATTTAGCGGGGACAATGAGCAGTTCTTC. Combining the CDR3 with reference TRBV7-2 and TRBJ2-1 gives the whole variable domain GAGVSQSPSNKVTEKGKDVELRCDPISGHTALYWYRQSLGQGLEFLIYFQGNSAPDKSGLPSDRFSAERTGGSVSTLTIQRTQQEDSAVYLCASSLFSGDNEQFFGPGTRLTVL.

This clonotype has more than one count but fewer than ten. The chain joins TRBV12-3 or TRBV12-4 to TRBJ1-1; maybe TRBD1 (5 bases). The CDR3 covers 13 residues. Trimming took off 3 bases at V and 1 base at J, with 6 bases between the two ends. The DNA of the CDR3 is TGTGCCAGCAGTTTGACAGAGAACACTGAAGCTTTCTTT. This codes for CASSLTENTEAFF.

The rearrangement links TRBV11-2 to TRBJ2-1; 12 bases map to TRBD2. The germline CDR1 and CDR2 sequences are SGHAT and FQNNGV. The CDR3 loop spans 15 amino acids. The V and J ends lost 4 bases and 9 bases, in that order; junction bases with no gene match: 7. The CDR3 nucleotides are TGTGCCAGCAGCTCATTTGGGACTAGCGGGCTTGAGCAGTTCTTC. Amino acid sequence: CASSSFGTSGLEQFF.

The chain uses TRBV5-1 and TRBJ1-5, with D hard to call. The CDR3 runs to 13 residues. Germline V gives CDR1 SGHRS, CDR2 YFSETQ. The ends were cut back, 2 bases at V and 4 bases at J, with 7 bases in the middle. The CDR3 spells CASSFDANQPQHF. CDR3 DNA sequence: TGCGCCAGCAGCTTCGACGCGAATCAGCCCCAGCATTTT.

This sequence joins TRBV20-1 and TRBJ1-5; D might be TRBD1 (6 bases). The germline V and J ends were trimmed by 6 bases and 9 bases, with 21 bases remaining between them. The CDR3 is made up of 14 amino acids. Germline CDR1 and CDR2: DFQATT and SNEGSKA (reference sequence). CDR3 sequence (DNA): TGCAGTGCGGGGAGACGGGACACCCGAGGGCCCCAGCATTTT. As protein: CSAGRRDTRGPQHF.

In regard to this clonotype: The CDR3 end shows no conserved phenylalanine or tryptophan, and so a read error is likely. Written as DNA, the CDR3 is TGTGCCAGCAGTTTACGGGGAACTGAAGCTTTCTCT. It codes for CASSLRGTEAFS. This chain joins TRBV12-3 or TRBV12-4 and TRBJ1-1; D call uncertain. Trimming cost V 2 bases and J 5 bases, with 6 bases left between them. The CDR3 extends over 12 amino acids.

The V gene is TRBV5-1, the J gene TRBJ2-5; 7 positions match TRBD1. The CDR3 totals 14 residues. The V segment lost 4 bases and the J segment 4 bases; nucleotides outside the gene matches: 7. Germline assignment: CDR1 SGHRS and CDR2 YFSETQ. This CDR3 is CASSPDRVGETQYF. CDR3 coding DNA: TGCGCCAGCAGCCCCGACAGGGTAGGAGAGACCCAGTACTTC.